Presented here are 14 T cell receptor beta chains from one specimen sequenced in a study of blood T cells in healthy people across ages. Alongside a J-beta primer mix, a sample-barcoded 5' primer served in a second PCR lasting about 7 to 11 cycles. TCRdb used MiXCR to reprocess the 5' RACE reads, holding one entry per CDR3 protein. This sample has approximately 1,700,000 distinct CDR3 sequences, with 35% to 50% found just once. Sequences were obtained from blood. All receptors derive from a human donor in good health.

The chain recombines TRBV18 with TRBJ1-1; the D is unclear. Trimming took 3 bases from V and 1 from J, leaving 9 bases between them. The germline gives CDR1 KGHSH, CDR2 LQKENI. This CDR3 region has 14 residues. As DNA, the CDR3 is TGTGCCAGCTCACCTGAGCAGTCGAACACTGAAGCTTTCTTT. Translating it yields CASSPEQSNTEAFF.

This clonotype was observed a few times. The CDR3 here is CSEGGGAANTQYF. DNA of the CDR3: TGCAGCGAGGGCGGCGGGGCGGCTAATACGCAGTATTTT. This chain links TRBV29-1 with TRBJ2-3; possible D gene TRBD2, 6 bases. CDR3 length: 13 residues. V was clipped by 7 bases and J by 7 bases, with 18 bases between them. CDR1 and CDR2 (germline): SQVTM, ANQGSEA.

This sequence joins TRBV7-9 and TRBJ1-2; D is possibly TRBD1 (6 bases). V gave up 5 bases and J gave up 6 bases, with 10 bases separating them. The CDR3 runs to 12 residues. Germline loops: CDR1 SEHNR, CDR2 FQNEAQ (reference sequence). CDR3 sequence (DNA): TGTGCCAGCAGCACGGACAGAAATGGCTACACCTTC. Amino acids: CASSTDRNGYTF.

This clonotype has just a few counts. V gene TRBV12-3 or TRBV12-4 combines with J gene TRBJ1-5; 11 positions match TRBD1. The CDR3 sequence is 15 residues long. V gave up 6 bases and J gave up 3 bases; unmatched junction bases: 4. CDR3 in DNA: TGTGCCAGCAGGCGGGGACAGGGGGACAATCAGCCCCAGCATTTT. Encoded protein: CASRRGQGDNQPQHF.

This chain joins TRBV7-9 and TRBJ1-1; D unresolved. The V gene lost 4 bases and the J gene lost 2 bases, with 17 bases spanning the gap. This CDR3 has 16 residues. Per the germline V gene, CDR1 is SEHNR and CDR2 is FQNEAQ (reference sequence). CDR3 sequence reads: CASSSDSESVNTEAFF. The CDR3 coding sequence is TGTGCCAGCAGCTCCGATTCGGAGTCAGTTAACACTGAAGCTTTCTTT.

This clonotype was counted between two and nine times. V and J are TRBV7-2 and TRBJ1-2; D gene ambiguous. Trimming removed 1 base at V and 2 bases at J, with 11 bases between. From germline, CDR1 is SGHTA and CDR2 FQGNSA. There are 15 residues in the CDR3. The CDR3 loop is CASSLGPAENYGYTF. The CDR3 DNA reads TGTGCCAGCAGCTTAGGACCTGCAGAAAACTATGGCTACACCTTC.

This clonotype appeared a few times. The CDR3 reads CASSLLNGIYNEQFF. For the CDR3, the DNA is TGTGCCAGCAGCTTATTAAACGGGATCTACAATGAGCAGTTCTTC. V usage is TRBV11-1 and J usage is TRBJ2-1, with TRBD2 as a possible D gene (5 bases). CDR1 and CDR2 from the germline V gene are SGHAT and FQDESV (reference sequence). The germline V and J ends were trimmed by 2 bases and 3 bases, with 11 bases remaining between them. The CDR3 length is 15 residues.

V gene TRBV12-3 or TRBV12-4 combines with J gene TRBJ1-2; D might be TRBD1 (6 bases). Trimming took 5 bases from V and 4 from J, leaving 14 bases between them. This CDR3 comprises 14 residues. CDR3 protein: CASSPPVTGYGYTF. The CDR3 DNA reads TGTGCCAGCAGTCCACCGGTGACAGGCTATGGCTACACCTTC.

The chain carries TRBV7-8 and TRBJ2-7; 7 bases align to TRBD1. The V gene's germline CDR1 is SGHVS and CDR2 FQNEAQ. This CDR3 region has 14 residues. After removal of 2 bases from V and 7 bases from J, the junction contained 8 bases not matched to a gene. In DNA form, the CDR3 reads TGTGCCAGCAGCTTACCCGAGGGGGCGGTTGAGCAGTACTTC. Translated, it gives CASSLPEGAVEQYF.

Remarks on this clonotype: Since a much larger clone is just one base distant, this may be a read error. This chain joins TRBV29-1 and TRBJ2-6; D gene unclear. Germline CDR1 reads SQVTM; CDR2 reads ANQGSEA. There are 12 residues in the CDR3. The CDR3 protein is CSVHSGVNVLTF. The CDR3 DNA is TGCAGCGTCCACTCTGGGGTCAACGTCCTGACTTTC. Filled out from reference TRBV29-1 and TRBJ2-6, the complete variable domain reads SAVISQKPSRDICQRGTSLTIQCQVDSQVTMMFWYRQQPGQSLTLIATANQGSEATYESGFVIDKFPISRPNLTFSTLTVSNMSPEDSSIYLCSVHSGVNVLTFGAGSRLTVL.

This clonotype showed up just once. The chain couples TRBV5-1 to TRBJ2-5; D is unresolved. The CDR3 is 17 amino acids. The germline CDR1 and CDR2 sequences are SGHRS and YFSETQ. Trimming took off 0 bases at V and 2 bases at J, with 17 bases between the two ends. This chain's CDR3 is CASSLGAGRKVQETQYF. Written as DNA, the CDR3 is TGCGCCAGCAGCTTGGGGGCAGGAAGGAAGGTACAAGAGACCCAGTACTTC. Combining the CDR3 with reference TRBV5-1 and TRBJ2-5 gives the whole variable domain KAGVTQTPRYLIKTRGQQVTLSCSPISGHRSVSWYQQTPGQGLQFLFEYFSETQRNKGNFPGRFSGRQFSNSRSEMNVSTLELGDSALYLCASSLGAGRKVQETQYFGPGTRLLVL.

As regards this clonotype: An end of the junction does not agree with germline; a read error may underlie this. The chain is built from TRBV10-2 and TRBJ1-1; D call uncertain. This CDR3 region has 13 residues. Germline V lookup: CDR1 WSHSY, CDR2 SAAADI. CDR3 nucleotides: TGCGCCAGCAGAGAGTCTATGGGCACTGAAGCTTTCTTT. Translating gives CASRESMGTEAFF.

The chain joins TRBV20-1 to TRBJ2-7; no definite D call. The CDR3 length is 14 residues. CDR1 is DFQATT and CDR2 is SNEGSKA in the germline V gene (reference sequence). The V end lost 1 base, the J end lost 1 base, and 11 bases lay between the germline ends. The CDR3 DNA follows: TGCAGTGCTAGAGTCCAGGATTTTTCCTACGAGCAGTACTTC. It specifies CSARVQDFSYEQYF.

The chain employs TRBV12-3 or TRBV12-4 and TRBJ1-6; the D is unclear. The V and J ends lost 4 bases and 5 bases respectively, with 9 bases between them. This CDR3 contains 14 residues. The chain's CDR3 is CASSWARNNSPLHF. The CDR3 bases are TGTGCCAGCAGTTGGGCCAGAAATAATTCACCCCTCCACTTT.